These 10 T cell receptor beta chains were all obtained from the same sample, sequenced in a study of human T cells and chemical hapten exposure. Unfractionated whole blood was the source from which total RNA was extracted. TCRdb re-called the 5' RACE reads with MiXCR, one entry per CDR3 protein. The sample contains 130,000 or so distinct CDR3 sequences, around 4% of which appear only once. The receptors stem from a female donor in good health.

There are many counts of this clonotype. This chain connects TRBV12-3 or TRBV12-4 to TRBJ1-5, with a possible D match to TRBD1 (5 bases). There are 13 residues in the CDR3. The V end was cut by 5 bases, the J end by 7 bases, with 12 bases between. The CDR3 spells CASSPQGTQPQHF. DNA for the CDR3: TGTGCCAGCAGTCCGCAGGGTACCCAGCCCCAGCATTTT.

This clonotype came up many times. This chain uses TRBV3-1 with TRBJ1-6; D is uncertain. This CDR3 is built from 15 residues. Trimming took 1 base from V and 8 from J, leaving 12 bases between them. From germline, CDR1 is LGHDT and CDR2 YNNKEL (reference sequence). The CDR3 coding sequence is TGTGCCAGCAGCCAAGGATCAGGAGTTGATTCACCCCTCCACTTT. Its translation: CASSQGSGVDSPLHF.

There are a few counts of this clonotype. The chain combines TRBV29-1 with TRBJ1-4; a possible D gene is TRBD1 (6 bases). Per germline, CDR1 SQVTM and CDR2 ANQGSEA. V lost 7 bases, J lost 8 bases, and 11 bases lay in between. This CDR3 spans 11 amino acids. The CDR3 loop reads CSEGGGEKLFF. The DNA for the CDR3 is TGCAGCGAAGGGGGTGGAGAAAAACTGTTTTTT.

This clonotype was observed many times. The rearrangement links TRBV7-2 to TRBJ1-1; D ambiguous. Trimming removed 8 bases from V and 1 base from J, with 14 bases in between. There are 14 residues in the CDR3. The germline V gene has CDR1 SGHTA and CDR2 FQGNSA. CDR3 nucleotide sequence: TGTGCCAGCCAAATTGCAGGACCGAACACTGAAGCTTTCTTT. Protein: CASQIAGPNTEAFF.

This clonotype was seen repeatedly, ten times or more. The V call is TRBV7-2, the J call TRBJ1-5; D unclear. The CDR3 covers 15 residues. Trimming stripped 5 bases from V and 9 bases from J, with 20 bases between. Per germline, CDR1 SGHTA and CDR2 FQGNSA. CDR3 DNA: TGTGCCAGCAGCCCGGATAGTGCAAGGTTGCGGCCCCAGCATTTT. Translation gives CASSPDSARLRPQHF.

This clonotype was counted ten times or more. The chain has TRBV7-8 and TRBJ1-5, with D tentatively TRBD1 (5 bases). In germline, CDR1 is SGHVS, CDR2 FQNEAQ. The ends were cut back, 1 base at V and 7 bases at J, with 14 bases in the middle. The CDR3 runs 15 residues. The DNA of the CDR3 is TGTGCCAGCAGCTTAGACTGGGGCAGCGGCCAGCCCCAGCATTTT. Amino acid sequence: CASSLDWGSGQPQHF.

This clonotype has ten or more counts. This rearrangement joins TRBV5-6 to TRBJ1-3; D is uncertain. With 0 bases removed from V and 2 bases from J, the gap between germline ends came to 18 bases. This CDR3 is built from 18 residues. Germline V lookup: CDR1 SGHDT, CDR2 YYEEEE. This CDR3 reads CASSLAGFKASAGNTIYF. The CDR3 region has the DNA TGTGCCAGCAGCTTGGCAGGATTCAAAGCTTCAGCTGGAAACACCATATATTTT.

The rearrangement links TRBV5-1 to TRBJ1-1; D gene unclear. Trimming cost V 0 bases and J 2 bases, with 8 bases left between them. Germline values: CDR1 SGHRS, CDR2 YFSETQ. This CDR3 is built from 14 residues. CDR3 DNA sequence: TGCGCCAGCAGCTTGGAATGTCCCAACACTGAAGCTTTCTTT. This encodes CASSLECPNTEAFF.

The sample holds many counts of this clonotype. This rearrangement joins TRBV29-1 to TRBJ1-5; D call uncertain. The CDR3 is 13 amino acids. V lost 4 bases, J lost 5 bases, and 12 bases lay in between. Germline V lookup: CDR1 SQVTM, CDR2 ANQGSEA. CDR3 bases: TGCAGCGTTGTTCAAGGGCCCGATCAGCCCCAGCATTTT. It is translated as CSVVQGPDQPQHF.

In this sample, this clonotype turned up many times. The chain is built from TRBV6-6 and TRBJ1-1, with D unresolved. The V end lost 7 bases, the J end lost 0 bases, and 3 bases lay between the germline ends. CDR3 size: 11 residues. Germline V gives CDR1 MNHNY, CDR2 SVGAGI (reference sequence). The DNA of the CDR3 is TGTGCCAGCAAGGTGAACACTGAAGCTTTCTTT. Translated, it gives CASKVNTEAFF.